This TCR beta chain was identified in a study of blood T cell repertoires in COVID-19. Study background: T cells, B-cell-depleted T cells, or PBMCs supplied cDNA or gDNA.

V lost 0 bases and J lost 8, with 13 bases in between. The CDR3 has 13 residues. Germline CDR1 GTSNPN, CDR2 SVGIG (reference sequence). Repertoires were generated with immunoSEQ multiplex PCR, while TCRdb's copy carries only in-frame clones and drops some. The sample has about 96,000 clones; roughly 83% are singletons. The V call is TRBV30, the J call TRBJ1-2, with D perhaps TRBD1 (5 bases). The sequenced sample consisted of peripheral blood. The sequence came from a woman in her fifties or sixties with acute or convalescent COVID-19. The CDR3 DNA is TGTGCCTGGAGTGTGGCGGGGGATGGGGGCTACACCTTC. Translated: CAWSVAGDGGYTF.